Presented here are 12 T cell receptor beta chains from one specimen sequenced in a study of blood T cell repertoires in COVID-19. Assay: immunoSEQ multiplex PCR; the TCRdb copy retains only in-frame clones and omits some. The table has 310,000 or so clones, around 90% seen once. Sequenced sample: PBMCs or T cells enriched from blood (not recorded which). Receptors originate from a woman aged 18-35 years who had recovered from COVID-19.

The V and J genes are TRBV4-2 and TRBJ1-4; D is perhaps TRBD1 (5 bases). The CDR3 sequence is 15 residues long. Germline V gene lookup returns CDR1 LGHNA and CDR2 YNFKEQ. V was pared by 0 bases and J by 0 bases, with 5 bases between. The CDR3 DNA is TGTGCCAGCAGCCAAGACAGGGCAACTAATGAAAAACTGTTTTTT. This translates into CASSQDRATNEKLFF.

DNA for the CDR3: TGTGCAAGTCGCTTATGGTTATACCTGCTAGCTCTAAACGGCGAGCAGTACTTC. Translating gives CASRLWLYLLALNGEQYF. The chain employs TRBV12-2 and TRBJ2-7; TRBD2 is taken as the D call from the table, unchecked against the DNA. TRBV12-2 is designated a pseudogene. The CDR3 consists of 18 residues.

This clone was counted a single time. The chain uses TRBV4-3 and TRBJ1-2; 8 bases map to TRBD1. V trimming: 0 bases; J trimming: 2 bases; junction bases outside the gene matches: 8. The CDR3 contains 17 residues. Per germline, CDR1 LGHNA and CDR2 YSLEER. In DNA, the CDR3 is TGCGCCAGCAGCCAAGATTATGGGGGACAGGCCAACTATGGCTACACCTTC. It translates to CASSQDYGGQANYGYTF.

This chain links TRBV19 with TRBJ1-5; D might be TRBD1 (5 bases). There are 17 residues in the CDR3. Trimming took off 1 base at V and 11 bases at J, with 24 bases between the two ends. CDR1 LNHDA and CDR2 SQIVND come from the germline V gene (reference sequence). The CDR3: CASSIVRATWGSKAQHF. CDR3 nucleotides: TGTGCCAGTAGTATAGTCAGGGCAACATGGGGATCGAAAGCCCAGCATTTT.

The chain joins TRBV18 to TRBJ2-3; a possible D gene is TRBD1 (6 bases). Germline V CDR1 and CDR2: KGHSH, LQKENI. Trimming shortened V by 3 bases and J by 4 bases, and 8 bases separated the two germline ends. CDR3 length: 13 residues. The CDR3 DNA reads as TGTGCCAGCTCACCCACAGGGTCAGATACGCAGTATTTT. Translation: CASSPTGSDTQYF.

A few counts support this clone. The rearrangement uses TRBV9 and TRBJ1-2; the D is unclear. Germline loops: CDR1 SGDLS, CDR2 YYNGEE. Trimming left V 4 bases short and J 0 bases short, with 19 bases between. The CDR3 is 17 residues long. CDR3 residues: CASSLDPLTVTNYGYTF. CDR3 DNA sequence: TGTGCCAGCAGCCTAGATCCTCTAACCGTCACTAACTATGGCTACACCTTC. The variable domain in full, completed from reference TRBV9 and TRBJ1-2, reads DSGVTQTPKHLITATGQRVTLRCSPRSGDLSVYWYQQSLDQGLQFLIQYYNGEERAKGNILERFSAQQFPDLHSELNLSSLELGDSALYFCASSLDPLTVTNYGYTFGSGTRLTVV.

The chain employs TRBV28 and TRBJ2-1, with 8 bases fitting TRBD2. CDR3 length: 13 residues. The germline V gene has CDR1 MDHEN and CDR2 SYDVKM. Trimming cost V 2 bases and J 6 bases; bases outside gene matches: 0. The CDR3, as DNA: TGTGCCAGCAGTTTAGCGGGGGGCAATGAGCAGTTCTTC. Translated, it gives CASSLAGGNEQFF. The full variable domain, completed using reference TRBV28 and TRBJ2-1, is DVKVTQSSRYLVKRTGEKVFLECVQDMDHENMFWYRQDPGLGLRLIYFSYDVKMKEKGDIPEGYSVSREKKERFSLILESASTNQTSMYLCASSLAGGNEQFFGPGTRLTVL.

This rearrangement joins TRBV4-1 to TRBJ1-2; D not resolved. CDR1 is MGHRA and CDR2 is YSYEKL in the germline V gene. The CDR3 extends over 15 amino acids. Trimming took 4 bases from V and 4 from J, leaving 16 bases between them. The CDR3 protein is CASSPTIGVGYGYTF. The CDR3 DNA reads TGCGCCAGCAGCCCCACAATCGGGGTGGGCTATGGCTACACCTTC.

This clone was counted many times. The chain uses TRBV5-4 and TRBJ2-1; 10 bases align to TRBD2. The CDR3 runs 14 residues. Looked up from germline, CDR1 is SGHNT and CDR2 is YYREEE (reference sequence). After removal of 3 bases from V and 8 bases from J, the junction contained 5 bases not matched to a gene. The CDR3 sequence: CASSWERGGDEQFF. The CDR3 bases are TGTGCCAGCAGCTGGGAGCGGGGGGGCGATGAGCAGTTCTTC. The full variable domain, completed using reference TRBV5-4 and TRBJ2-1, is ETGVTQSPTHLIKTRGQQVTLRCSSQSGHNTVSWYQQALGQGPQFIFQYYREEENGRGNFPPRFSGLQFPNYSSELNVNALELDDSALYLCASSWERGGDEQFFGPGTRLTVL.

CDR3 residues: CASSFIRVQETQYF. The DNA for the CDR3 is TGTGCCAGCAGTTTTATCAGGGTACAAGAGACCCAGTACTTC. This rearrangement joins TRBV28 to TRBJ2-5; TRBD1 is a possible D gene (5 bases). The CDR3 is made up of 14 amino acids. V lost 3 bases and J lost 2, with 10 bases in between. Germline-derived CDR1 and CDR2 are MDHEN and SYDVKM.

The gene calls are TRBV5-1 and TRBJ2-3; 15 bases match TRBD2. Losses at the gene ends were 4 bases for V and 6 bases for J; bases not matched to a gene: 6. The CDR3 sequence is 16 residues long. Germline lookup yields CDR1 SGHRS and CDR2 YFSETQ. The CDR3 sequence is CASSTRTSGRADTQYF. The CDR3 coding sequence is TGCGCCAGCAGCACCCGGACTAGCGGGAGGGCGGATACGCAGTATTTT.

The chain is built from TRBV9 and TRBJ1-6, with D possibly being TRBD1 (6 bases). Deletions cut 7 bases from V and 9 bases from J, with 14 bases between. This CDR3 is built from 13 residues. CDR1 is SGDLS, CDR2 YYNGEE, per germline. CDR3 residues: CASAPGDGSPLHF. As DNA, the CDR3 is TGTGCCAGCGCGCCAGGGGACGGTTCACCCCTCCACTTT. Together with reference TRBV9 and TRBJ1-6, the CDR3 gives the full variable domain: DSGVTQTPKHLITATGQRVTLRCSPRSGDLSVYWYQQSLDQGLQFLIQYYNGEERAKGNILERFSAQQFPDLHSELNLSSLELGDSALYFCASAPGDGSPLHFGNGTRLTVT.